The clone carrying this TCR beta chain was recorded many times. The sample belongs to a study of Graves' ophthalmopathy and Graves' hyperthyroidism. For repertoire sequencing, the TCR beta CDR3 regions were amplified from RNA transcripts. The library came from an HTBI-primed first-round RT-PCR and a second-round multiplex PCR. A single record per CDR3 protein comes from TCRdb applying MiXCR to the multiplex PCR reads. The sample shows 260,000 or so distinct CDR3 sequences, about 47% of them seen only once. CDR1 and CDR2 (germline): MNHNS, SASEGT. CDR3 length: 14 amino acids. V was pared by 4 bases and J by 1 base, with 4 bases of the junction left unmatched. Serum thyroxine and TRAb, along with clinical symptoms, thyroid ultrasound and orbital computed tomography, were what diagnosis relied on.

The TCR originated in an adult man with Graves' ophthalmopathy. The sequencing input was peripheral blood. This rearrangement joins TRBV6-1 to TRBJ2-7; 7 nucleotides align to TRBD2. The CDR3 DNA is TGTGCCAGCAGTGGGGGGGGTGGATCCTACGAGCAGTACTTC. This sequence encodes CASSGGGGSYEQYF.